This T cell receptor beta chain was sequenced in a study of breast tumors, draining lymph nodes, adjacent tissues. The lymph nodes were axillary draining lymph nodes from breast cancer patients. Points on this clonotype: The missing conserved phenylalanine or tryptophan at the end of this CDR3 makes a read error likely. The DNA is omitted, as the CDR3 cannot be located on it reliably, and the CDR3 follows TCRdb's listing.

Each CDR3 protein is one row after TCRdb ran MiXCR on the multiplex PCR reads. This table holds 200,000 to 250,000 distinct CDR3 sequences, nearly 35% found once. The germline gives CDR1 SNHLY, CDR2 FYNNEI. The CDR3 spans 9 residues, counting both ends. Sequencing input: axillary lymph node tissue. This clonotype was sampled from a female donor with breast cancer. Some clones in this sample may be carry-over from other donors' samples. The V and J genes are TRBV2 and TRBJ2-1; the tabulated D call, TRBD2, remains unverified against the DNA. CDR3 in amino acids: CASRARPSG.